This T cell receptor beta chain was sequenced in a study of identical twins. This CDR3 has 15 residues. The V gene lost 2 bases and the J gene lost 2 bases, with 10 bases spanning the gap. Study-wide results and limits: Weaker excess twin sharing was observed in beta out-of-frame sequences. Cord blood's abundant beta clonotypes had fewer insertions, unlike memory repertoires.

This clonotype was found many times. Its antigen is unidentified. TCRdb reprocessed the 5' RACE reads via MiXCR and lists one record per CDR3 protein. Among around 250,000 distinct CDR3 sequences listed, about 6.7% were seen once. These records were also assigned to another study, of T cells expressing NK-cell markers. From that study: The use of an anti-gamma-delta TCR antibody, which was added in several experiments, restricted sorting to T cells expressing alpha-beta TCR. Each of six donors carried dominant NKG2C+ clonotypes accounting for about 1.0-7.0% of CD8+ T cells.

Sequenced material: CD8+ T cells sorted from blood. The gene calls are TRBV12-3 or TRBV12-4 and TRBJ2-1; no firm D call. This sequence originates from a woman aged 18-29 years in good health. The CDR3 DNA is TGTGCCAGCAGTTTAACTGGCACAGCCTACAATGAGCAGTTCTTC. This sequence encodes CASSLTGTAYNEQFF.